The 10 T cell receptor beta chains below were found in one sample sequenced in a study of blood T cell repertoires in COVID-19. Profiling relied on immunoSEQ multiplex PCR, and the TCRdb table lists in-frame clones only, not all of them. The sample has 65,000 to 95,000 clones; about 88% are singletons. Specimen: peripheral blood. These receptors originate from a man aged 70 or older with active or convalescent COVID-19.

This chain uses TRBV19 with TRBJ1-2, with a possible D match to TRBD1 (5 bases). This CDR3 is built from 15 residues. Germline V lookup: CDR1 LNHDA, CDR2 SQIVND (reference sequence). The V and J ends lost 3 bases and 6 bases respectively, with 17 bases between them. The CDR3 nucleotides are TGTGCCAGTAGTATGGATGGGCGGACATACCATGGCTACACCTTC. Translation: CASSMDGRTYHGYTF.

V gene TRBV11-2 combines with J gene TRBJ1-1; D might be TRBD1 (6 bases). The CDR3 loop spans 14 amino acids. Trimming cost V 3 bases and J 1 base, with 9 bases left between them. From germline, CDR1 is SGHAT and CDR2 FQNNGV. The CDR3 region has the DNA TGTGCCAGCAGCTTGGGGGCCACGAACACTGAAGCTTTCTTT. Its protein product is CASSLGATNTEAFF.

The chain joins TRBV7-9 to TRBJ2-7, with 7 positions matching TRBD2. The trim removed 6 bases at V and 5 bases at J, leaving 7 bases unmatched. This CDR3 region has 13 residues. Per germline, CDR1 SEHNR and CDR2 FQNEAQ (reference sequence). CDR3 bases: TGTGCCAGCAGTCAAACTAGCGCCCACGAGCAGTACTTC. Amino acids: CASSQTSAHEQYF. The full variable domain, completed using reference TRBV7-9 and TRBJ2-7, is DTGVSQNPRHKITKRGQNVTFRCDPISEHNRLYWYRQTLGQGPEFLTYFQNEAQLEKSRLLSDRFSAERPKGSFSTLEIQRTEQGDSAMYLCASSQTSAHEQYFGPGTRLTVT.

This CDR3 is CASSRAPYPGYTF. The CDR3 DNA reads as TGTGCCAGCAGCCGAGCTCCGTATCCTGGCTACACCTTC. The chain joins TRBV11-2 to TRBJ1-2; no reliable D call. The CDR3 runs to 13 residues. Looked up from germline, CDR1 is SGHAT and CDR2 is FQNNGV. Trimming took 5 bases from V and 7 from J, leaving 14 bases between them.

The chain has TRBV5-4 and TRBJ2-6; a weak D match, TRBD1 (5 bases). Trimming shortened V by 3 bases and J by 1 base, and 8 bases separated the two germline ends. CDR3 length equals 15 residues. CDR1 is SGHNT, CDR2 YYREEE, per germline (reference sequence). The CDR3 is CASSSQGSGANVLTF. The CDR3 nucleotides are TGTGCCAGCAGCTCCCAGGGTTCTGGGGCCAACGTCCTGACTTTC.

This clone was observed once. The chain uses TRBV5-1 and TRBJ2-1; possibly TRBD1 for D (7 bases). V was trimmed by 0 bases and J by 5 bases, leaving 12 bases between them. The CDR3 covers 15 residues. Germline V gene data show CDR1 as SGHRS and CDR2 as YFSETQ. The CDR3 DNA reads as TGCGCCAGCAGCTTGGGGCAGGGGGGAGACAATGAGCAGTTCTTC. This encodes CASSLGQGGDNEQFF.

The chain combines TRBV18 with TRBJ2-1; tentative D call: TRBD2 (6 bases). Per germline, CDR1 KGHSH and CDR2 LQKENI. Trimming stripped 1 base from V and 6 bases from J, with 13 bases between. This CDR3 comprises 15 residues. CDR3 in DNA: TGTGCCAGCTCACCACGGTCGGGGGAAGGCAATGAGCAGTTCTTC. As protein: CASSPRSGEGNEQFF.

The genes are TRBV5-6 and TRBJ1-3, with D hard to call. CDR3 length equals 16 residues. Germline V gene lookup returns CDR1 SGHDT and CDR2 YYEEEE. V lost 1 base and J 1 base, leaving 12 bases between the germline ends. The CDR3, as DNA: TGTGCCAGCAGCTTGAGTCTGGGAGGATCTGGAAACACCATATATTTT. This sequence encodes CASSLSLGGSGNTIYF.

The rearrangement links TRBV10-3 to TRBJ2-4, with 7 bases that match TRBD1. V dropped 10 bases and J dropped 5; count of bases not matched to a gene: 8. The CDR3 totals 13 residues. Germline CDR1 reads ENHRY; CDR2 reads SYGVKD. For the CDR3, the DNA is TGTGCCACCGACAGGGATGGGGAAAACATTCAGTACTTC. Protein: CATDRDGENIQYF.

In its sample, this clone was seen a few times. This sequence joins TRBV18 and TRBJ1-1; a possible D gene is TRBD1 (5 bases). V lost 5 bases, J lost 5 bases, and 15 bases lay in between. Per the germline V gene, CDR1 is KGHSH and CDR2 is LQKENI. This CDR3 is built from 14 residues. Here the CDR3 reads CASSSGGRRTEAFF. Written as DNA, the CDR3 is TGTGCCAGCTCATCGGGGGGAAGGAGAACTGAAGCTTTCTTT.